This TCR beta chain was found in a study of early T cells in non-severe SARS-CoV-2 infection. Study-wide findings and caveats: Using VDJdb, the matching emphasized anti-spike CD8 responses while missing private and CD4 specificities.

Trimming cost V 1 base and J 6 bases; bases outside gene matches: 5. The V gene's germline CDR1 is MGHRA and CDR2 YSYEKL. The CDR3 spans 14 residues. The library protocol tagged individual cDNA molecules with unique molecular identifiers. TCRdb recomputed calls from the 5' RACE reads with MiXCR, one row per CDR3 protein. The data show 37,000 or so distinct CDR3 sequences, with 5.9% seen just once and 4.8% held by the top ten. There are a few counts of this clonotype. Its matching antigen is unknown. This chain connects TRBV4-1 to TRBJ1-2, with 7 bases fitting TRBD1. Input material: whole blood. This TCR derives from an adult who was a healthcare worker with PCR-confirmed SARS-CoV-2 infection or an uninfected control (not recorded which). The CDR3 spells CASSQVRGLDGYTF. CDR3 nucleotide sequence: TGCGCCAGCAGCCAAGTGAGGGGGCTGGATGGCTACACCTTC.